The T cell receptor beta chain under discussion was sequenced for a study of CD8 T cells in ankylosing spondylitis. This clonotype has a count of ten or more. Its antigen is as yet unknown. Study findings and constraints: Disease-associated clonotypes exhibited CD8+ identity and were relatively infrequent in peripheral blood.

Libraries of TCR beta came from quantitative 5'-RACE with molecular barcodes. One entry per CDR3 protein, called by TCRdb with MiXCR from the 5' RACE reads. The table records fewer than 80,000 distinct CDR3 sequences, about 5% of them present only once. This TCR derives from a male donor with ankylosing spondylitis or in good health (not recorded which). Sequenced sample: blood, either unsorted or a sorted T cell fraction (not recorded which).

The CDR3 spells CSAAQGTLDQPQHF. As DNA, the CDR3 is TGCAGTGCTGCCCAGGGGACTTTGGATCAGCCCCAGCATTTT. The rearrangement uses TRBV20-1 and TRBJ1-5, with a possible D match to TRBD1 (6 bases). Germline CDR1 and CDR2: DFQATT and SNEGSKA (reference sequence). The V and J ends lost 5 bases and 5 bases respectively, with 16 bases between them. This CDR3 contains 14 residues.